This is a list of T cell receptor beta chains from one sample in a study of blood T cell repertoires in COVID-19. Data came from immunoSEQ multiplex PCR; TCRdb stores just in-frame clones and leaves some out. Altogether hundreds of thousands of clones are present, around 88% being singletons, with the ten largest covering approximately 7.4%. The sequencing sample was made of peripheral blood. These receptor sequences come from a woman in her forties or fifties with acute or convalescent COVID-19. Both conserved end residues are part of each CDR3. A D gene is named only where the DNA matches it firmly. The size entry is marked missing in some rows and otherwise reads once, few, many or a size class.

TRBV29-1	TRBD1	TRBJ2-7	-	TGCAGCGTTATATTTACAGGGGGAGGAGGCGAGCAGTACTTC	CSVIFTGGGGEQYF
TRBV6-5	TRBD2	TRBJ2-5	-	TGTGCCAGCCGGGACTATACGGGGGAGACCCAGTACTTC	CASRDYTGETQYF
TRBV19	-	TRBJ2-5	once	TGTGCCAGTAGTATCAGTTGGCAGGGCGAAGAGACCCAGTACTTC	CASSISWQGEETQYF
TRBV5-1	TRBD2	TRBJ2-7	-	TGCGCCAGCAGCTTGGAGGGACTAGCGGGAGGGCCCCCCTACGAGCAGTACTTC	CASSLEGLAGGPPYEQYF
TRBV14	-	TRBJ2-1	-	TGTGCCAGCAGCCAAGAGCTGGAGGGCTATGAGCAGTTCTTC	CASSQELEGYEQFF
TRBV28	-	TRBJ2-7	-	TGTGCCAGCACCCTGGGACACGGGTCCTACGAGCAGTACTTC	CASTLGHGSYEQYF
TRBV3-1/TRBV3-2	TRBD2	TRBJ2-5	-	TGTGCCAGCAGGCTAGCGGGAGTTGGAGAGACCCAGTACTTC	CASRLAGVGETQYF
TRBV29-1	TRBD2	TRBJ2-1	-	TGCAGCGTTGACGGTCTAGCGGGAGCATACAATGAGCAGTTCTTC	CSVDGLAGAYNEQFF
TRBV5-4	TRBD1	TRBJ1-2	-	TGTGCCAGCAGGAACCGGGACAGGGAGCCGCCGAGGAACTATGGCTACACCTTC	CASRNRDREPPRNYGYTF
TRBV15	TRBD2	TRBJ2-1	-	TGTGCCACCTCCCCCCGGAGCGGGAGTGCGGATGAGCAGTTCTTC	CATSPRSGSADEQFF
TRBV2	TRBD1	TRBJ1-5	-	TGTGCCAGCAACCTCGGACAGGGAGGACAGCCCCAGCATTTT	CASNLGQGGQPQHF
TRBV9	TRBD2	TRBJ2-7	-	TGTGCCAGCAGCGTTGGGACTAGCGGCTCCTACGAGCAGTACTTC	CASSVGTSGSYEQYF
TRBV7-2	TRBD2	TRBJ2-2	-	TGTGCCAGCAGCTCCCGACTAGCGGGAGGAACCGGGGAGCTGTTTTTT	CASSSRLAGGTGELFF
TRBV9	TRBD1	TRBJ2-7	once	TGTGCCAGCAGCGCCCGGGACAGGACCTACGAGCAGTACTTC	CASSARDRTYEQYF
TRBV9	TRBD2	TRBJ2-7	-	TGTGCCAGCAGAGGAGCGGGAGGGAGGGAGCAGTACTTC	CASRGAGGREQYF
TRBV18	TRBD1	TRBJ1-4	-	TGTGCCAGCTCACCATTCATTGGACAGGAAACAACTAATGAAAAACTGTTTTTT	CASSPFIGQETTNEKLFF
TRBV21-1	-	TRBJ2-2	-	TGTGCCAGCAGCACCCCCGGGAGGGGAGGTTTAGACACCGGGGAGCTGTTTTTT	CASSTPGRGGLDTGELFF
TRBV5-1	-	TRBJ2-7	-	TGCGCCAGCAGCTTGGGCTATTCCTACGAGCAGTACTTC	CASSLGYSYEQYF
TRBV28	-	TRBJ1-5	once	TGTGCCAGCACCCTGGGGGGAAATAGCAATCAGCCCCAGCATTTT	CASTLGGNSNQPQHF
TRBV5-4	-	TRBJ2-5	few	TGTGCCAGCAGTGCCGGGTTCGAAGAGACCCAGTACTTC	CASSAGFEETQYF
TRBV4-2	-	TRBJ2-1	few	TGTGCCAGCAGCCTACAGGGCCCCTATGAGCAGTTCTTC	CASSLQGPYEQFF
TRBV28	TRBD2	TRBJ2-7	-	TGTGCCAGCAGTACCCGTATTTTGGGCCTAGCGGGAGGCGGGGAAGAGCAGTACTTC	CASSTRILGLAGGGEEQYF
TRBV14	-	TRBJ2-2	once	TGTGCCAGCAGCCAAGGCTCGCGGCTTATATACACCGGGGAGCTGTTTTTT	CASSQGSRLIYTGELFF
TRBV11-2	-	TRBJ1-6	-	TGTGCCAGCAGCCTACAGGTTAACAATTCACCCCTCCACTTT	CASSLQVNNSPLHF